Listed here are 20 T cell receptor beta chains from one sample, sequenced in a study of blood T cell repertoires in COVID-19. Clones were read by immunoSEQ multiplex PCR, and TCRdb kept only the in-frame ones, dropping some. The sample contains 200,000 to 300,000 clones, over 90% of which appear only once. Input material: peripheral blood. The receptors come from a man aged 30 to 39 with COVID-19, enrolled during active disease.

This chain links TRBV28 with TRBJ1-3; 7 bases line up with TRBD1. The CDR3 is made up of 16 amino acids. Germline trimming cut 7 bases from V and 3 bases from J; bases unmatched to any gene: 12. Germline CDR1 and CDR2: MDHEN and SYDVKM. The CDR3 sequence is CASTTGNRGFGNTIYF. CDR3 nucleotides: TGTGCCAGCACCACCGGGAACAGGGGTTTTGGAAACACCATATATTTT. Complete variable domain (other parts from reference TRBV28 and TRBJ1-3): DVKVTQSSRYLVKRTGEKVFLECVQDMDHENMFWYRQDPGLGLRLIYFSYDVKMKEKGDIPEGYSVSREKKERFSLILESASTNQTSMYLCASTTGNRGFGNTIYFGEGSWLTVV.

Comment on this clone: Sequence at one end of the junction differs from germline and may be a read error. This rearrangement joins TRBV5-1 to TRBJ1-5; D might be TRBD1 (6 bases). Per the germline V gene, CDR1 is SGHRS and CDR2 is YFSETQ. The CDR3 runs to 13 residues. This chain's CDR3 is CASRLDSNQPQHF. CDR3 DNA: TGCGCCAGCAGATTGGACAGTAATCAGCCCCAGCATTTT.

V is TRBV3-1 (or the pseudogene TRBV3-2) and J is TRBJ1-1; the match to TRBD1 covers 7 bases. Per germline, CDR1 LGHDT and CDR2 YNNKEL (reference sequence). J gave up 4 bases and V 3 bases, and 5 bases lay outside the gene matches. The CDR3 has 14 residues. In nucleotides, the CDR3 is TGTGCCAGCAGCCAGGAAAGGGGGCGCACTGAAGCTTTCTTT. Protein: CASSQERGRTEAFF.

This clone was recorded once. The rearrangement joins TRBV19 to TRBJ2-1; 10 nucleotides line up with TRBD2. The CDR3 runs to 13 residues. The V and J ends lost 9 bases and 6 bases, in that order; junction bases with no gene match: 5. Germline V CDR1 and CDR2: LNHDA, SQIVND (reference sequence). The CDR3 sequence: CASRSGGLNEQFF. The CDR3 DNA follows: TGTGCCAGCCGTAGCGGGGGGCTCAATGAGCAGTTCTTC.

The chain recombines TRBV2 with TRBJ1-1; the D gene is possibly TRBD1 (6 bases). Looked up from germline, CDR1 is SNHLY and CDR2 is FYNNEI. V gave up 8 bases and J gave up 0 bases, with 19 bases separating them. The CDR3 consists of 16 residues. The CDR3 bases are TGTGCCAGCCAAAGGTCGACAGGCACCATGAACACTGAAGCTTTCTTT. It encodes CASQRSTGTMNTEAFF.

The CDR3 nucleotides are TGTGCCAGCAGTCTACAGGGGGGGCTCGAAGCTTTCTTT. Amino acid sequence: CASSLQGGLEAFF. V usage is TRBV6-5 and J usage is TRBJ1-1, with 8 bases aligning to TRBD1. The CDR3 has 13 residues. V shed 5 bases and J 8 bases; nucleotides not matched to a gene: 7. Per the germline V gene, CDR1 is MNHEY and CDR2 is SVGAGI.

This clone was found a few times. The chain has TRBV5-4 and TRBJ2-2; 12 nucleotides align to TRBD1. V lost 0 bases to trimming and J lost 8 bases; unmatched junction nucleotides: 8. There are 17 residues in the CDR3. In germline, CDR1 is SGHNT, CDR2 YYREEE (reference sequence). DNA of the CDR3: TGTGCCAGCAGCTTGGCCATAGGGACAGGGGGCACGGGGGAGCTGTTTTTT. It encodes CASSLAIGTGGTGELFF.

This chain uses TRBV14 with TRBJ2-1; TRBD1 might be the D (6 bases). V lost 3 bases and J lost 0, with 9 bases in between. This CDR3 comprises 15 residues. The germline gives CDR1 SGHDN, CDR2 FVKESK. CDR3 nucleotide sequence: TGTGCCAGCAGCCAGACAGGAGGCTCCTACAATGAGCAGTTCTTC. This sequence encodes CASSQTGGSYNEQFF.

In this sample, this clone turned up once. This sequence joins TRBV12-2 and TRBJ1-3; the DNA was not compared with TRBD1, the D call given in the table. TRBV12-2 is flagged as a pseudogene. The CDR3 is 16 residues long. The CDR3 region has the DNA TGTGCAAGTCGAGTCAACAGGGGGAAGGCTGGAAACACCATATATTTT. Translation gives CASRVNRGKAGNTIYF.

This clone was seen once. The CDR3 here is CASSPLALAGAKQETQYF. The CDR3 coding sequence is TGTGCCAGCTCACCATTGGCGCTGGCGGGGGCCAAACAAGAGACCCAGTACTTC. The chain recombines TRBV18 with TRBJ2-5, with D possibly TRBD2 on 7 matching bases. This CDR3 has 18 amino acids. V was shortened by 2 bases and J by 2 bases, with 21 bases between the two germline ends. CDR1 is KGHSH, CDR2 LQKENI, per germline.

The genes are TRBV4-1 and TRBJ2-3; D possibly corresponds to TRBD1 (5 bases). The CDR3 runs to 14 residues. V was cut by 1 base and J by 2 bases, with 7 bases left in between. CDR1 and CDR2 (germline): MGHRA, YSYEKL. In DNA form, the CDR3 reads TGCGCCAGCAGCCAAGCAGGGTTCACAGATACGCAGTATTTT. This gives the protein CASSQAGFTDTQYF.

DNA for the CDR3: TGTGCCAGCAGCAGGGGGACTAGCGGACCCCTCGTCGAGACCCAGTACTTC. This encodes CASSRGTSGPLVETQYF. This rearrangement joins TRBV9 to TRBJ2-5, with 11 bases matching TRBD2. Trimming removed 4 bases from V and 5 bases from J; junction bases left unmatched: 13. Germline lookup yields CDR1 SGDLS and CDR2 YYNGEE. The CDR3 runs to 17 residues. Based on the CDR3 plus reference TRBV9 and TRBJ2-5, the full variable domain is DSGVTQTPKHLITATGQRVTLRCSPRSGDLSVYWYQQSLDQGLQFLIQYYNGEERAKGNILERFSAQQFPDLHSELNLSSLELGDSALYFCASSRGTSGPLVETQYFGPGTRLLVL.

This clone was detected only a few times. This chain uses TRBV5-1 with TRBJ1-3; D possibly corresponds to TRBD1 (6 bases). CDR1 is SGHRS and CDR2 is YFSETQ in the germline V gene. The CDR3 totals 16 residues. The germline V and J ends were trimmed by 3 bases and 2 bases, with 15 bases remaining between them. The CDR3 reads CASSSDGQNPGNTIYF. The CDR3 DNA is TGCGCCAGCAGCTCGGACGGACAGAACCCTGGAAACACCATATATTTT. Variable domain in full (rest from reference TRBV5-1 and TRBJ1-3): KAGVTQTPRYLIKTRGQQVTLSCSPISGHRSVSWYQQTPGQGLQFLFEYFSETQRNKGNFPGRFSGRQFSNSRSEMNVSTLELGDSALYLCASSSDGQNPGNTIYFGEGSWLTVV.

This chain uses TRBV6-2 or TRBV6-3 with TRBJ2-7; 10 nucleotides agree with TRBD1. This CDR3 comprises 14 residues. The ends lost 4 bases at V and 7 bases at J; junction bases unmatched: 7. The germline CDR1 and CDR2 sequences are MNHEY and SVGEGT. The CDR3 protein is CASSFRQGAGEQYF. As DNA, the CDR3 is TGTGCCAGCAGTTTTAGACAGGGGGCTGGGGAGCAGTACTTC.

This chain links TRBV5-4 with TRBJ2-7; possibly TRBD1 for D (5 bases). Trimming stripped 2 bases from V and 3 bases from J, with 12 bases between. The length of the CDR3 is 14 residues. Germline CDR1 reads SGHNT; CDR2 reads YYREEE (reference sequence). DNA for the CDR3: TGTGCCAGCAGCTTAGGTATGGACAACTACGAGCAGTACTTC. Residues: CASSLGMDNYEQYF.

V is TRBV23-1 and J is TRBJ2-5; 11 bases match TRBD2. TRBV23-1 counts as an open reading frame of uncertain function. The trim removed 9 bases at V and 5 bases at J, leaving 11 bases unmatched. The CDR3 covers 15 residues. The CDR3 DNA is TGCGCCAGAGAACTTAGCGGGGGGGCAGAGGAGACCCAGTACTTC. Translated, it gives CARELSGGAEETQYF.

The chain couples TRBV19 to TRBJ1-5; 8 bases agree with TRBD1. The germline gives CDR1 LNHDA, CDR2 SQIVND (reference sequence). The junction had 10 bases not matched to a gene; V was cut back by 4 bases and J by 8 bases. The CDR3 runs to 15 residues. The CDR3 is CASSTRQGTWEPQHF. CDR3 DNA: TGTGCCAGTAGTACCCGACAGGGGACCTGGGAGCCCCAGCATTTT.

The chain employs TRBV11-2 and TRBJ2-7; tentatively, D is TRBD1 (6 bases). This CDR3 is built from 14 residues. The germline CDR1 and CDR2 sequences are SGHAT and FQNNGV. V gave up 0 bases and J gave up 5 bases, with 11 bases separating them. The chain's CDR3 is CASSLDRGIHEQYF. DNA of the CDR3: TGTGCCAGCAGCTTAGATAGGGGGATCCACGAGCAGTACTTC.

The chain carries TRBV14 and TRBJ2-4; TRBD1 matches at 9 bases. The CDR3 spans 16 residues. V shed 3 bases, J shed 6 bases, and the junction held 9 bases outside the gene matches. Per the germline V gene, CDR1 is SGHDN and CDR2 is FVKESK. The chain's CDR3 is CASSHQSGTGRNIQYF. The CDR3 DNA sequence: TGTGCCAGCAGCCATCAATCCGGGACAGGGAGAAACATTCAGTACTTC.

This chain links TRBV7-9 with TRBJ2-1, with D maybe TRBD2 (6 bases). The CDR3 is 15 amino acids. The ends were cut back, 11 bases at V and 0 bases at J, with 17 bases in the middle. Germline V gene lookup returns CDR1 SEHNR and CDR2 FQNEAQ (reference sequence). The CDR3 loop is CALNKDGSSYNEQFF. CDR3 coding DNA: TGTGCCCTAAACAAGGACGGGAGCTCCTACAATGAGCAGTTCTTC.